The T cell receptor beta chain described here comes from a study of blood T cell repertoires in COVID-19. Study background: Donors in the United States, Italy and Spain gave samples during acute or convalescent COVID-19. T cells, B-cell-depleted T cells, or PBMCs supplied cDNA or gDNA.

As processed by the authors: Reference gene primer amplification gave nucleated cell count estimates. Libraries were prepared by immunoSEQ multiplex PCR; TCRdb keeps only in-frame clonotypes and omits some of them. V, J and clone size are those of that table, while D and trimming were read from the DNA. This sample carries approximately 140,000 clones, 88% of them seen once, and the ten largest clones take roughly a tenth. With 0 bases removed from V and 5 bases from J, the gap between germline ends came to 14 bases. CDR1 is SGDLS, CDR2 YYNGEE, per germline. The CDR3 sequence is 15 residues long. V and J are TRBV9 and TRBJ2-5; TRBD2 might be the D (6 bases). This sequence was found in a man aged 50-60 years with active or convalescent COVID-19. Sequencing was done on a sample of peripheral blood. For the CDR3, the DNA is TGTGCCAGCAGCGTAGGTTCATGGGAGGAGGAGACCCAGTACTTC. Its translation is CASSVGSWEEETQYF. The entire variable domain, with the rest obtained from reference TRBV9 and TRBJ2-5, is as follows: DSGVTQTPKHLITATGQRVTLRCSPRSGDLSVYWYQQSLDQGLQFLIQYYNGEERAKGNILERFSAQQFPDLHSELNLSSLELGDSALYFCASSVGSWEEETQYFGPGTRLLVL.